A single sample is the source of the 7 T cell receptor beta chains below, sequenced in a study of cytomegalovirus exposure and HLA in healthy donors. The PCR contained 60 Vbeta and 13 Jbeta primers. Generated by immunoSEQ multiplex PCR, the TCRdb table keeps only in-frame clones and is missing some. In total, the table holds roughly 34,000 clones. The sample consisted of PBMCs. These receptors were taken from a woman in her thirties or forties in good health and CMV-seropositive.

The rearrangement links TRBV30 to TRBJ2-7, with D possibly matching TRBD2 (6 bases). V was shortened by 5 bases and J by 1 base, with 12 bases between the two germline ends. From germline, CDR1 is GTSNPN and CDR2 SVGIG (reference sequence). The CDR3 is made up of 13 amino acids. The DNA of the CDR3 is TGTGCCTGGGGTAGCGGAGTTTCCTACGAGCAGTACTTC. Translation gives CAWGSGVSYEQYF.

The chain employs TRBV5-6 and TRBJ1-2; D is perhaps TRBD1 (6 bases). The V gene's germline CDR1 is SGHDT and CDR2 YYEEEE. V was clipped by 4 bases and J by 4 bases, with 11 bases between them. There are 13 residues in the CDR3. The CDR3 loop reads CASSPGQLYGYTF. For the CDR3, the DNA is TGTGCCAGCAGCCCCGGACAGCTCTATGGCTACACCTTC.

This chain uses TRBV30 with TRBJ1-3; D gene ambiguous. Germline values: CDR1 GTSNPN, CDR2 SVGIG (reference sequence). The CDR3 sequence is 14 residues long. Trimming took 2 bases from V and 0 from J, leaving 8 bases between them. CDR3 sequence: CAWSRLISGNTIYF. The DNA for the CDR3 is TGTGCCTGGAGTCGACTTATCTCTGGAAACACCATATATTTT.

This rearrangement joins TRBV5-5 to TRBJ1-5; perhaps TRBD1 as D (6 bases). CDR3 length equals 15 residues. Trimming left V 4 bases short and J 6 bases short, with 17 bases between. Germline V gene data show CDR1 as SGHKS and CDR2 as YYEKEE (reference sequence). The CDR3 loop is CASSESGGPGQPQHF. The CDR3 DNA reads as TGTGCCAGCAGCGAGAGCGGGGGGCCGGGTCAGCCCCAGCATTTT.

The chain employs TRBV6-6 and TRBJ2-2; 10 bases fit TRBD2. V shed 7 bases and J 0 bases; nucleotides not matched to a gene: 5. The CDR3 spans 16 residues. The germline gives CDR1 MNHNY, CDR2 SVGAGI (reference sequence). The chain's CDR3 is CASTWGTSANTGELFF. CDR3 DNA: TGTGCCAGCACCTGGGGGACTAGCGCGAACACCGGGGAGCTGTTTTTT.

This sequence joins TRBV6-6 and TRBJ2-1, with D possibly being TRBD2 (6 bases). Germline CDR1 reads MNHNY; CDR2 reads SVGAGI (reference sequence). With 6 bases removed from V and 7 bases from J, the gap between germline ends came to 13 bases. The CDR3 spans 13 residues. CDR3 sequence: CASSPREVNEQFF. Written as DNA, the CDR3 is TGTGCCAGCAGCCCCAGGGAGGTAAATGAGCAGTTCTTC.

This chain uses TRBV18 with TRBJ1-4; 8 bases are shared with TRBD1. Germline CDR1 KGHSH, CDR2 LQKENI. The length of the CDR3 is 15 residues. The junction had 5 bases not matched to a gene; V was cut back by 4 bases and J by 4 bases. CDR3 sequence: CASSLRGTGNEKLFF. Written as DNA, the CDR3 is TGTGCCAGCTCACTGCGCGGGACAGGTAATGAAAAACTGTTTTTT.